Below are 28 T cell receptor beta chains sequenced from a single sample in a study of early stage breast cancer tumors. The data were produced by immunoSEQ multiplex PCR, yet TCRdb's version contains in-frame clones alone and is incomplete. The sample lists more than 13,000 clones, 70% to 80% occurring once. Sequences were obtained from normal breast tissue next to the tumor. These receptors all come from a person aged 45-60 years with breast cancer.

The rearrangement uses TRBV18 and TRBJ1-3; TRBD1 is a possible D gene (6 bases). This CDR3 comprises 15 residues. Germline V lookup: CDR1 KGHSH, CDR2 LQKENI. The ends were cut back, 3 bases at V and 2 bases at J, with 11 bases in the middle. CDR3 in DNA: TGTGCCAGCTCACCGATGGCAGGGGCTGGAAACACCATATATTTT. This sequence encodes CASSPMAGAGNTIYF.

The chain couples TRBV5-1 to TRBJ1-1, with 8 bases aligning to TRBD1. Germline V gives CDR1 SGHRS, CDR2 YFSETQ. This CDR3 is built from 16 residues. The J segment lost 0 bases and the V segment lost 4 bases, leaving 8 bases of the junction unmatched. The CDR3 loop reads CASSRRTGTMNTEAFF. CDR3 in DNA: TGCGCCAGCAGCAGAAGGACAGGGACCATGAACACTGAAGCTTTCTTT.

The chain carries TRBV11-2 and TRBJ2-5; 8 bases line up with TRBD1. Germline V gives CDR1 SGHAT, CDR2 FQNNGV. V lost 1 base, J lost 5 bases, and 12 bases stayed unmatched. The CDR3 extends over 17 amino acids. CDR3 sequence: CASSLGRGRFLRETQYF. In DNA form, the CDR3 reads TGTGCCAGCAGCTTAGGCAGGGGGCGATTCCTAAGGGAGACCCAGTACTTC. Full variable domain (rest looked up from reference TRBV11-2 and TRBJ2-5): EAGVAQSPRYKIIEKRQSVAFWCNPISGHATLYWYQQILGQGPKLLIQFQNNGVVDDSQLPKDRFSAERLKGVDSTLKIQPAKLEDSAVYLCASSLGRGRFLRETQYFGPGTRLLVL.

This chain joins TRBV27 and TRBJ1-2, with TRBD1 identical over 10 bases. Germline CDR1 is MNHEY and CDR2 is SMNVEV (reference sequence). V lost 3 bases and J lost 4; bases outside the gene matches: 5. The CDR3 extends over 15 amino acids. Written as DNA, the CDR3 is TGTGCCAGCAGTTTGGTGGGGACAGGGGCCTATGGCTACACCTTC. This sequence encodes CASSLVGTGAYGYTF.

This sequence joins TRBV30 and TRBJ1-2; the match to TRBD1 covers 9 bases. CDR1 is GTSNPN, CDR2 SVGIG, per germline (reference sequence). Trimming took 2 bases from V and 6 from J; bases not matched to a gene: 10. The CDR3 is made up of 15 amino acids. As DNA, the CDR3 is TGTGCCTGGAGTCTTACACAGGGGGCGCAAGATGGCTACACCTTC. Translation: CAWSLTQGAQDGYTF. Full variable domain (outside the CDR3, taken from reference TRBV30 and TRBJ1-2): SQTIHQWPATLVQPVGSPLSLECTVEGTSNPNLYWYRQAAGRGLQLLFYSVGIGQISSEVPQNLSASRPQDRQFILSSKKLLLSDSGFYLCAWSLTQGAQDGYTFGSGTRLTVV.

This chain joins TRBV10-3 and TRBJ2-7; D may be TRBD2 (5 bases). The V gene lost 6 bases and the J gene lost 5 bases, with 14 bases spanning the gap. The CDR3 totals 13 residues. CDR1 and CDR2 (germline): ENHRY, SYGVKD. CDR3 residues: CAISQMEVNEQYF. The CDR3 DNA reads TGTGCCATCAGCCAGATGGAGGTCAACGAGCAGTACTTC.

This clone was seen just once. V is TRBV6-1 and J is TRBJ2-7; 7 nucleotides align to TRBD1. The CDR3 loop spans 14 amino acids. The V segment lost 6 bases and the J segment 0 bases; nucleotides outside the gene matches: 5. CDR1 is MNHNS, CDR2 SASEGT, per germline. The CDR3 DNA reads TGTGCCAGCAGGATGACAGGGACCTCCTACGAGCAGTACTTC. Amino acid sequence: CASRMTGTSYEQYF.

The CDR3 sequence is CASSLDPIRTDTQYF. DNA for the CDR3: TGTGCCAGCAGTTTAGACCCTATACGCACAGATACGCAGTATTTT. This chain uses TRBV28 with TRBJ2-3; D is ambiguous. The CDR3 covers 15 residues. Between the trimmed V and J ends, which lost 2 bases and 1 base, there was a span of 10 bases. CDR1 and CDR2 (germline): MDHEN, SYDVKM.

The gene calls are TRBV2 and TRBJ2-1; 8 nucleotides align to TRBD2. The V segment lost 6 bases and the J segment 6 bases; nucleotides outside the gene matches: 13. From germline, CDR1 is SNHLY and CDR2 FYNNEI. CDR3 length: 16 amino acids. DNA of the CDR3: TGTGCCAGCAGGGCTGGACTAGCCCCAGGAATCAATGAGCAGTTCTTC. Residues: CASRAGLAPGINEQFF.

This chain connects TRBV7-9 to TRBJ1-4; possible D gene TRBD1, 6 bases. V was shortened by 2 bases and J by 2 bases, with 9 bases between the two germline ends. Germline lookup yields CDR1 SEHNR and CDR2 FQNEAQ (reference sequence). This CDR3 contains 15 residues. The CDR3 sequence is CASSLTGSTNEKLFF. In nucleotides, the CDR3 is TGTGCCAGCAGCTTAACAGGGTCGACTAATGAAAAACTGTTTTTT.

The chain recombines TRBV6-5 with TRBJ2-3, with D unclear. CDR1 is MNHEY and CDR2 is SVGAGI in the germline V gene. V was trimmed by 4 bases and J by 2 bases, leaving 10 bases between them. CDR3 length: 14 amino acids. Written as DNA, the CDR3 is TGTGCCAGCAGTTCAAGCGAATACACAGATACGCAGTATTTT. Amino acid sequence: CASSSSEYTDTQYF.

This chain uses TRBV28 with TRBJ2-1; weak D call: TRBD2 (6 bases). The CDR3 extends over 16 amino acids. Germline assignment: CDR1 MDHEN and CDR2 SYDVKM. Deletions cut 5 bases from V and 0 bases from J, with 14 bases between. CDR3 DNA: TGTGCCAGCAGTCCCGGTGCGGGGAGCTCCTACAATGAGCAGTTCTTC. It encodes CASSPGAGSSYNEQFF.

This clone appeared a few times. J is TRBJ2-5 and V is TRBV4-1; D gene uncertain. In germline, CDR1 is MGHRA, CDR2 YSYEKL. The CDR3 is 13 residues long. Trimming pared 0 bases from V and 5 bases from J, leaving 7 bases between. This chain's CDR3 is CASSQEGSETQYF. CDR3 nucleotides: TGCGCCAGCAGCCAAGAGGGTAGCGAGACCCAGTACTTC.

Here the CDR3 DNA reads TGCGCCAGCAGCTTGCGCCCGAGGGGCTCTGGAAACACCATATATTTT. Translating it yields CASSLRPRGSGNTIYF. The J gene is TRBJ1-3, the V gene TRBV5-1, with a possible D match to TRBD1 (5 bases). This CDR3 is 16 amino acids long. In germline, CDR1 is SGHRS, CDR2 YFSETQ. Trimming removed 1 base at V and 0 bases at J, with 11 bases between.

Of note for this clone: The sample carries other DNA sequences with the same CDR3. V and J are TRBV10-2 and TRBJ2-3, with a weak D call TRBD2 (5 bases). The CDR3 length is 12 residues. Germline V CDR1 and CDR2: WSHSY, SAAADI. V shed 6 bases and J shed 3 bases, with 7 bases lying between them. The CDR3 DNA follows: TGCGCCAGCAGAGGACTGACAGATACGCAGTATTTT. Its protein is CASRGLTDTQYF.

The chain carries TRBV4-2 and TRBJ2-1; 9 bases are a match to TRBD2. Germline CDR1 is LGHNA and CDR2 is YNFKEQ. Trimming cost V 2 bases and J 7 bases; bases outside gene matches: 12. This CDR3 has 17 amino acids. In nucleotides, the CDR3 is TGTGCCAGCAGCCAATCTGAGGGAGCGGGAGGATGGAATGAGCAGTTCTTC. Its translation is CASSQSEGAGGWNEQFF.

The rearrangement joins TRBV29-1 to TRBJ2-7, with 7 bases fitting TRBD1. The germline CDR1 and CDR2 sequences are SQVTM and ANQGSEA. There are 13 residues in the CDR3. V gave up 2 bases and J gave up 5 bases; unmatched junction bases: 6. CDR3 protein: CSVERQGQDEQYF. The CDR3 DNA is TGCAGCGTTGAAAGACAGGGCCAAGACGAGCAGTACTTC.

V usage is TRBV11-2 and J usage is TRBJ2-5; maybe TRBD1 (6 bases). The germline V gene has CDR1 SGHAT and CDR2 FQNNGV. V gave up 4 bases and J gave up 1 base, with 16 bases separating them. This CDR3 is built from 16 residues. For the CDR3, the DNA is TGTGCCAGCAGCTCTCAGCCAAGGGGGATCCAAGAGACCCAGTACTTC. Its translation: CASSSQPRGIQETQYF.

This chain joins TRBV5-1 and TRBJ2-7; TRBD1 agrees at 12 bases. Trimming cost V 4 bases and J 1 base; bases outside gene matches: 12. CDR1 and CDR2 from the germline V gene are SGHRS and YFSETQ. The CDR3 consists of 18 residues. The CDR3 loop reads CASSLGDRGRGASYEQYF. The CDR3 DNA follows: TGCGCCAGCAGCCTAGGGGACAGGGGGCGGGGGGCATCCTACGAGCAGTACTTC.

The chain recombines TRBV14 with TRBJ2-7, with a weak D call TRBD2 (5 bases). The V end was cut by 4 bases, the J end by 3 bases, with 13 bases between. The germline V gene has CDR1 SGHDN and CDR2 FVKESK. The length of the CDR3 is 14 residues. For the CDR3, the DNA is TGTGCCAGCAGCCTCGACTGGACTGACTACGAGCAGTACTTC. Its translation: CASSLDWTDYEQYF.

The CDR3 DNA reads as TGTGCCAGCAGCCCCCCTGAGGCGGGGGGGCGCGGGCAGTACTTC. It is translated as CASSPPEAGGRGQYF. The V call is TRBV7-2, the J call TRBJ2-7, with TRBD2 identical over 9 bases. This CDR3 has 15 residues. Looked up from germline, CDR1 is SGHTA and CDR2 is FQGNSA. Trimming took 5 bases from V and 9 from J; bases not matched to a gene: 14.

The gene calls are TRBV7-2 and TRBJ1-2; a weak D match, TRBD1 (6 bases). CDR3 size: 15 residues. V shed 1 base and J shed 2 bases, with 11 bases lying between them. Germline loops: CDR1 SGHTA, CDR2 FQGNSA. CDR3: CASSLDPRGNYGYTF. In DNA form, the CDR3 reads TGTGCCAGCAGCTTAGATCCCAGGGGCAACTATGGCTACACCTTC.

This clone was detected once. The chain employs TRBV28 and TRBJ2-5; D ambiguous. Trimming took 2 bases from V and 5 from J, leaving 12 bases between them. The CDR3 runs to 14 residues. Per germline, CDR1 MDHEN and CDR2 SYDVKM. The CDR3 nucleotides are TGTGCCAGCAGTTTACTCCCAGTTCGGGAGACCCAGTACTTC. It encodes CASSLLPVRETQYF.

The rearrangement uses TRBV19 and TRBJ2-7, with 9 bases matching TRBD2. The germline CDR1 and CDR2 sequences are LNHDA and SQIVND (reference sequence). The CDR3 covers 15 residues. V lost 5 bases and J lost 3; bases outside the gene matches: 8. The DNA of the CDR3 is TGTGCCAGTAGTCCCGCGGGGGGGACATTCTACGAGCAGTACTTC. This encodes CASSPAGGTFYEQYF.

A word on this clone: The junction differs from germline at one of its ends, possibly a read error. The V call is TRBV7-9, the J call TRBJ1-1, with D maybe TRBD1 (6 bases). Germline V gives CDR1 SEHNR, CDR2 FQNEAQ (reference sequence). This CDR3 region has 15 residues. CDR3 sequence: CASSQTPGENTEAFF. The CDR3, as DNA: TGCGCCAGCAGCCAAACGCCAGGGGAGAACACTGAAGCTTTCTTT.

The chain couples TRBV11-2 to TRBJ2-1; D call uncertain. CDR3 length: 18 amino acids. V dropped 5 bases and J dropped 4 bases, with 24 bases sitting between them. The germline CDR1 and CDR2 sequences are SGHAT and FQNNGV. In DNA form, the CDR3 reads TGTGCCAGCAGCCTCCACGGCCAAATCGCCGATTATTACAATGAGCAGTTCTTC. Translating gives CASSLHGQIADYYNEQFF.

The J gene is TRBJ1-1, the V gene TRBV11-1, with D possibly TRBD1 on 5 matching bases. The V end lost 2 bases, the J end lost 5 bases, and 9 bases lay between the germline ends. CDR1 and CDR2 (germline): SGHAT, FQDESV (reference sequence). The CDR3 is made up of 13 amino acids. CDR3: CASSLYQGTEAFF. Here the CDR3 DNA reads TGTGCCAGCAGCTTATACCAGGGAACTGAAGCTTTCTTT.

This clone was seen only once. This chain uses TRBV9 with TRBJ2-5, with 10 positions matching TRBD1. The CDR3 loop spans 14 amino acids. V lost 4 bases to trimming and J lost 2 bases; unmatched junction nucleotides: 2. Germline V gives CDR1 SGDLS, CDR2 YYNGEE. In nucleotides, the CDR3 is TGTGCCAGCAGCCAGGACAGGGGGCAAGAGACCCAGTACTTC. Translation gives CASSQDRGQETQYF.